The 4 T cell receptor beta chains below were found in one sample sequenced in a study of shared clonotypes between healthy human individuals. Only in-frame clones appear in the TCRdb table, and some are missing; sequencing was by immunoSEQ multiplex PCR. This repertoire shows some 1,900,000 clones, approximately 94% found once; its top ten account for 1.2%. Naive CD8 cells, CD45RO-negative and positively selected for CCR7, excluded terminally differentiated effector memory CD45RA+ cells. Sequenced material: naive CD8+ T cells sorted from blood. These TCRs come from a man between 18 and 29 years old in good health.

This rearrangement joins TRBV6-5 to TRBJ2-5; the D gene is possibly TRBD1 (6 bases). Deletions cut 1 base from V and 5 bases from J, with 14 bases between. This CDR3 has 15 residues. Germline CDR1 and CDR2: MNHEY and SVGAGI. The CDR3 DNA reads TGTGCCAGCAGTTACTTAGGACAGCCCCAGGAGACCCAGTACTTC. This sequence encodes CASSYLGQPQETQYF.

The chain couples TRBV27 to TRBJ2-3; TRBD2 aligns across 9 bases. This CDR3 is 13 amino acids long. With 5 bases clipped from V and 10 bases from J, the junction kept 7 bases outside the gene matches. Per germline, CDR1 MNHEY and CDR2 SMNVEV (reference sequence). Here the CDR3 reads CASSGRTSVAQYF. DNA of the CDR3: TGTGCCAGCAGTGGACGGACTAGCGTTGCGCAGTATTTT.

This clone was found once. V is TRBV4-1 and J is TRBJ1-1; TRBD1 might be the D (6 bases). V was trimmed by 0 bases and J by 4 bases, leaving 18 bases between them. Germline V lookup: CDR1 MGHRA, CDR2 YSYEKL. CDR3 length equals 17 residues. CDR3 sequence: CASSQELRTVLVTEAFF. In DNA, the CDR3 is TGCGCCAGCAGCCAAGAACTACGGACAGTCCTGGTCACTGAAGCTTTCTTT.

Comment on this clone: This sample also contains other DNA sequences that code for the same CDR3. The chain joins TRBV7-9 to TRBJ2-7; D remains ambiguous. Deletions cut 4 bases from V and 1 base from J, with 8 bases between. Germline V CDR1 and CDR2: SEHNR, FQNEAQ (reference sequence). The CDR3 extends over 13 amino acids. CDR3 in amino acids: CASSSTVSYEQYF. The CDR3 region has the DNA TGTGCCAGCAGCTCGACGGTTTCCTACGAGCAGTACTTC.